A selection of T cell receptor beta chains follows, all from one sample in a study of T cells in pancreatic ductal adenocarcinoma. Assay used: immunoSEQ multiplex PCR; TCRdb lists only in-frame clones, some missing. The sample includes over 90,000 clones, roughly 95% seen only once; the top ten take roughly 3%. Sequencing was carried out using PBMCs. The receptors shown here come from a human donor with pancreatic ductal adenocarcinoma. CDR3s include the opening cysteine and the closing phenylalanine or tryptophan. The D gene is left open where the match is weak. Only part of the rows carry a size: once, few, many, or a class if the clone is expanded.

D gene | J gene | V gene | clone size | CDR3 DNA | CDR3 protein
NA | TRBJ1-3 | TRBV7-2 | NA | TGTGCCAGCAGCCAAACCGGGAACACCATATATTTT | CASSQTGNTIYF
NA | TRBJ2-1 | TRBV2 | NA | TGTGCCAGCAGGTGGAGCGTAGATGAGCAGTTCTTC | CASRWSVDEQFF
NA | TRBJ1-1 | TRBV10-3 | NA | TGTGCCATCAGTCAGGGGATGGGGACTGAAGCTTTCTTT | CAISQGMGTEAFF
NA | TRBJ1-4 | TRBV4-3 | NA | TGCGCCAGCAGCCAAGACGCCAGACTAAATGAAAAACTGTTTTTT | CASSQDARLNEKLFF
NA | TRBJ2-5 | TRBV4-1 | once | TGCGCCAGCAGCCAAACCCAGGGGAGAGGGACCCAGTACTTC | CASSQTQGRGTQYF
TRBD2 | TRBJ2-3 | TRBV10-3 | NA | TGTGCCATCAGTGAGCGGGAGGGGTTAGATACGCAGTATTTT | CAISEREGLDTQYF
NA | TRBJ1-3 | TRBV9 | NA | TGTGCCAGCAGCGTAAGTGGCCCTCCCGAAAACACCATATATTTT | CASSVSGPPENTIYF
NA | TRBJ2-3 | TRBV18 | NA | TGTGCCAGCTCACCAGCGAACAGGCTCGATACGCAGTATTTT | CASSPANRLDTQYF
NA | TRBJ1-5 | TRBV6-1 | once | TGTGCCAGCAGTGAACTGGGGGGGCAGCCCCAGCATTTT | CASSELGGQPQHF
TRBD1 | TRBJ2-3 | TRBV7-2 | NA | TGTGCCAGCAGCTCAGGGGGACCGCGGACAGATACGCAGTATTTT | CASSSGGPRTDTQYF
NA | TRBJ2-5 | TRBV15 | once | TGTGCCACCAGCGGGCCGTTACAAGAGACCCAGTACTTC | CATSGPLQETQYF
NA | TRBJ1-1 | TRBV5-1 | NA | TGCGCCAGCAGCTTCAGGGGATTCGGCACTGAAGCTTTCTTT | CASSFRGFGTEAFF
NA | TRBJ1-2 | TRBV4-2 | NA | TGTGCCAGCAGCCAAGAGGAATACCTGGACAGCGACTATGGCTACACCTTC | CASSQEEYLDSDYGYTF
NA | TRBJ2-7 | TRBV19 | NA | TGTGCCAGTAGTATAGATCAGGGCGGATCCTACGAGCAGTACTTC | CASSIDQGGSYEQYF
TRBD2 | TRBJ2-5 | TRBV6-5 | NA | TGTGCCAGCAAGCTACTAGCGGGAGGGTCCGAGACCCAGTACTTC | CASKLLAGGSETQYF
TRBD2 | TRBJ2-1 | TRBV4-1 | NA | TGCGCCAGCAGCCGCGCGGGAGGTTCCTACAATGAGCAGTTCTTC | CASSRAGGSYNEQFF
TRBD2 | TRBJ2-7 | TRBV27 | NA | TGTGCCAGCAGTACCCGGGGGGTTAACTACGAGCAGTACTTC | CASSTRGVNYEQYF
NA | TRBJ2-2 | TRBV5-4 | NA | TGTGCCAGCAGCTGGGACATTAGGGCCGGGGAGCTGTTTTTT | CASSWDIRAGELFF
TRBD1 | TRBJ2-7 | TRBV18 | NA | TGTGCCAGCTCACGCGGACAGGGGGACGAGCAGTACTTC | CASSRGQGDEQYF
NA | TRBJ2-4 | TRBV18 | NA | TGTGCCAGCTCACCGGGCACAGGGTTGAACATTCAGTACTTC | CASSPGTGLNIQYF
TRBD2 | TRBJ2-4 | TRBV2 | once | TGTGCCAGCACCCCGTTGGTAGCGGGAGGGCCGAGGAGTGACATTCAGTACTTC | CASTPLVAGGPRSDIQYF
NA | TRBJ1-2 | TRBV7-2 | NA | TGTGCCAGCAGCTTAGGTAAGGGGTACTATGGCTACACCTTC | CASSLGKGYYGYTF
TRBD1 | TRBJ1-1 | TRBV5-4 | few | TGTGCCAGCAGCGCAGGACAGGGGACTGAAGCTTTCTTT | CASSAGQGTEAFF
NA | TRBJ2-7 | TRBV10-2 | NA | TGCGCCACCAGTCTGGGACACCACGAGCAGTACTTC | CATSLGHHEQYF
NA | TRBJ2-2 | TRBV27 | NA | TGTGCCAGCAGTTTAGGGACAACGACCGGGGAGCTGTTTTTT | CASSLGTTTGELFF
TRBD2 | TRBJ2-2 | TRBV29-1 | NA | TGCAGCGTTGAAGACCCTTGGGGGGGGAACACCGGGGAGCTGTTTTTT | CSVEDPWGGNTGELFF